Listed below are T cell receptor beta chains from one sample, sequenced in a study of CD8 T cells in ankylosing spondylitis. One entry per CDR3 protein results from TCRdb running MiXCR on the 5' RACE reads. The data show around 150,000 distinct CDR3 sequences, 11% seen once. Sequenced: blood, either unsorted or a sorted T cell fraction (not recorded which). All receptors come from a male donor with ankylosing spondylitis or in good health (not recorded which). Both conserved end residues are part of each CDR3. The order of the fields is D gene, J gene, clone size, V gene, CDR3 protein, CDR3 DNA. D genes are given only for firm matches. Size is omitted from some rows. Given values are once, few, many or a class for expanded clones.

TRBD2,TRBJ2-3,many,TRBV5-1,CASSLELAGGPGTDTQYF,TGCGCCAGCAGCTTGGAGCTAGCGGGAGGGCCGGGGACAGATACGCAGTATTTT
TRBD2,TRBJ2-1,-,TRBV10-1,CASTAGGHGEQFF,TGCGCCAGCACTGCGGGGGGGCATGGTGAGCAGTTCTTC
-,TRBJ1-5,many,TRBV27,CASSSSYPVNQPQHF,TGTGCCAGCAGTTCCTCCTACCCGGTTAATCAGCCCCAGCATTTT
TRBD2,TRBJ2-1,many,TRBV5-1,CASSTGLAASYNEQFF,TGCGCCAGCAGCACGGGACTAGCGGCCTCCTACAATGAGCAGTTCTTC
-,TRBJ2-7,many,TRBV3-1,CASSQASQGGYEQYF,TGTGCCAGCAGCCAAGCGAGCCAGGGAGGCTACGAGCAGTACTTC
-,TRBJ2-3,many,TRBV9,CASSVGSSNSDTQYF,TGTGCCAGCAGCGTAGGGTCAAGTAATTCAGATACGCAGTATTTT
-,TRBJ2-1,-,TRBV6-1,CASKEGAYNEQFF,TGTGCCAGCAAGGAAGGGGCTTACAATGAGCAGTTCTTC
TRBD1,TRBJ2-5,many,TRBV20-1,CSARGQGGETQYF,TGCAGTGCTAGAGGACAGGGCGGGGAGACCCAGTACTTC
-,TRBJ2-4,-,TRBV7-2,CASSSVGGVKNIQYF,TGTGCCAGCAGCTCAGTGGGGGGTGTCAAAAACATTCAGTACTTC
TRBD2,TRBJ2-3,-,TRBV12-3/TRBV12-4,CASSLSRTSGRANVDTQYF,TGTGCCAGCAGTTTATCCCGGACTAGCGGGAGGGCCAACGTCGATACGCAGTATTTT
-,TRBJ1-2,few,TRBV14,CASSQEWIYGYTF,TGTGCCAGCAGCCAAGAATGGATCTATGGCTACACCTTC
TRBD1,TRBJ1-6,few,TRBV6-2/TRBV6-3,CASSYSGTGTSPLHF,TGTGCCAGCAGTTACTCGGGGACAGGGACTTCACCCCTCCACTTT
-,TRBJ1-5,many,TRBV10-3,CAISEDSSNQPQHF,TGTGCCATCTCCGAAGACTCCAGCAATCAGCCCCAGCATTTT
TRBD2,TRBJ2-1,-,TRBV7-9,CASSLLLAGVYNEQFF,TGTGCCAGCAGCTTACTCCTAGCGGGGGTATACAATGAGCAGTTCTTC
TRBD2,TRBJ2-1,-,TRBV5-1,CASSRELAAYNEQFF,TGCGCCAGCAGCCGGGAGCTAGCGGCTTACAATGAGCAGTTCTTC
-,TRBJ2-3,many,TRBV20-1,CSARDPIVPDTQYF,TGCAGTGCTAGAGATCCGATCGTACCAGATACGCAGTATTTT
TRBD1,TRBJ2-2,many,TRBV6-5,CASNRQGAAGELFF,TGTGCCAGCAACCGACAGGGGGCGGCCGGGGAGCTGTTTTTT
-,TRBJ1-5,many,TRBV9,CASSVLQPQHF,TGTGCCAGCAGCGTCCTCCAGCCCCAGCATTTT
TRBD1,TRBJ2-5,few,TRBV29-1,CSVPRRQGASETQYF,TGCAGCGTCCCAAGGCGGCAGGGGGCGAGTGAGACCCAGTACTTC
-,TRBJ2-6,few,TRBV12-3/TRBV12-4,CASSRQSSGANVLTF,TGTGCCAGCAGTAGACAGAGCTCTGGGGCCAACGTCCTGACTTTC
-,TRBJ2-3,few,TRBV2,CASSVAGTDTQYF,TGTGCCAGCAGTGTTGCCGGCACAGATACGCAGTATTTT
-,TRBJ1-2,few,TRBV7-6,CASSLAAGGSNYGYTF,TGTGCCAGCAGCTTAGCCGCGGGGGGCTCTAACTATGGCTACACCTTC
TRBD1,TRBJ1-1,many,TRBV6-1,CASSPSTGLNTEAFF,TGTGCCAGCAGTCCGTCGACAGGGCTGAACACTGAAGCTTTCTTT
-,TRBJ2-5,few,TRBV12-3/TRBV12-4,CASSPLVQETQYF,TGTGCCAGCAGCCCCTTAGTCCAAGAGACCCAGTACTTC
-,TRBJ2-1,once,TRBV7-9,CASSPLVTEQFF,TGTGCCAGCAGCCCTCTAGTCACCGAGCAGTTCTTC
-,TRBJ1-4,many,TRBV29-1,CSVGHQNEKLFF,TGCAGCGTTGGACACCAGAATGAAAAACTGTTTTTT
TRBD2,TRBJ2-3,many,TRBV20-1,CSANAGLAGGPINTQYF,TGCAGTGCCAACGCTGGACTAGCGGGAGGGCCTATAAATACGCAGTATTTT
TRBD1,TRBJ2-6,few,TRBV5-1,CASSPTGGDSGANVLTF,TGCGCCAGCAGCCCGACAGGGGGCGACTCTGGGGCCAACGTCCTGACTTTC
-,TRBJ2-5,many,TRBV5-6,CASSLIQDGGGETQYF,TGTGCCAGCAGCTTGATACAGGACGGTGGAGGGGAGACCCAGTACTTC
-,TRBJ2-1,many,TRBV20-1,CSARDPRRTIDEQFF,TGCAGTGCTAGAGATCCGAGGCGGACAATTGATGAGCAGTTCTTC
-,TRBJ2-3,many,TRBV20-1,CSARDRARTDTQYF,TGTAGTGCTAGAGATCGGGCCCGCACAGATACGCAGTATTTT
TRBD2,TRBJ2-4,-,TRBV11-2,CASSLVGGAGDAKNIQYF,TGTGCCAGCAGCTTAGTTGGCGGAGCGGGAGACGCCAAAAACATTCAGTACTTC
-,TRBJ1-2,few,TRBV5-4,CASSLTGGHGYTF,TGTGCCAGCAGCTTGACGGGGGGCCATGGCTACACCTTC
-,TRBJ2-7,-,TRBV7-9,CASSLNSDEQYF,TGTGCCAGCAGCTTAAACTCGGACGAGCAGTACTTC
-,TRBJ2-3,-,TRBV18,CASSPGRGLSTDTQYF,TGTGCCAGCTCACCCGGCAGGGGCCTGAGCACAGATACGCAGTATTTT
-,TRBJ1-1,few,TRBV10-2,CASTPGNTEAFF,TGCGCCAGCACCCCGGGGAACACTGAAGCTTTCTTT
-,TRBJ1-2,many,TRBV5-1,CASNYRLANYGYTF,TGCGCCAGCAACTACAGATTAGCTAACTATGGCTACACCTTC
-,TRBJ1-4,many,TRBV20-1,CSARGSGATNEKLFF,TGCAGTGCTAGAGGGTCAGGGGCAACTAATGAAAAACTGTTTTTT
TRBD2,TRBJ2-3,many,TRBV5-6,CASGEGALSTDTQYF,TGTGCCAGCGGGGAGGGAGCTCTATCCACAGATACGCAGTATTTT
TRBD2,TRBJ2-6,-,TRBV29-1,CSVEDLGGTFGANVLTF,TGCAGCGTTGAAGATCTCGGGGGGACCTTTGGGGCCAACGTCCTGACTTTC
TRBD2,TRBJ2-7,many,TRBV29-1,CSVATSRLYEQYF,TGCAGCGTTGCGACTAGCCGACTCTACGAGCAGTACTTC
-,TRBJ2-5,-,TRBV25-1,CASSEWSVQETQYF,TGTGCCAGCAGTGAATGGTCAGTCCAAGAGACCCAGTACTTC
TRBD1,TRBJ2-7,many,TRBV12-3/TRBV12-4,CASSSRDRAQVEQYF,TGTGCCAGCAGTTCCCGGGACAGGGCCCAGGTAGAGCAGTACTTC
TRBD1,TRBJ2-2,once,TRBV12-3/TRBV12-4,CASSLRVGTARELFF,TGTGCCAGCAGTTTGCGAGTAGGGACAGCCAGGGAGCTGTTTTTT
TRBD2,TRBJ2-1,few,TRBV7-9,CASSLGVAGYNEQFF,TGTGCCAGCAGCTTAGGAGTAGCGGGCTACAATGAGCAGTTCTTC
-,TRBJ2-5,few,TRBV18,CASSPYPGQETQYF,TGTGCCAGCTCACCATACCCGGGCCAAGAGACCCAGTACTTC
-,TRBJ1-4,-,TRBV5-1,CASSSGKPTNEKLFF,TGCGCCAGCAGCTCAGGGAAACCGACTAATGAAAAACTGTTTTTT
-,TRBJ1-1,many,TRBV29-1,CSVVIWGMNTEAFF,TGCAGCGTTGTAATCTGGGGGATGAACACTGAAGCTTTCTTT
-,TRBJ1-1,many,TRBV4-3,CASSQDQQSTEAFF,TGCGCCAGCAGCCAAGATCAACAGAGCACTGAAGCTTTCTTT
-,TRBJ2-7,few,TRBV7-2,CASSLGGQGPPYEQYF,TGTGCCAGCAGCTTAGGCGGGCAGGGCCCACCCTACGAGCAGTACTTC
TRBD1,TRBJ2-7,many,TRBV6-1,CATKEQGVRFYEQYF,TGTGCCACCAAAGAACAGGGGGTGAGGTTTTATGAGCAGTACTTC
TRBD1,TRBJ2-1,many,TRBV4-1,CASSHTQGAGEQFF,TGCGCCAGCAGCCATACACAGGGGGCCGGTGAGCAGTTCTTC
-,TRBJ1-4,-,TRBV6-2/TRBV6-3,CASSYEAGPLFF,TGTGCCAGCAGTTACGAGGCGGGACCTCTGTTTTTT
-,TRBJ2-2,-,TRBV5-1,CASSTGTPRWTGELFF,TGCGCCAGCAGCACCGGGACTCCCAGGTGGACCGGGGAGCTGTTTTTT
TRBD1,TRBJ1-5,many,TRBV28,CASSSEDRYSNQPQHF,TGTGCCAGCAGTTCAGAGGACAGGTATAGCAATCAGCCCCAGCATTTT